The 7 T cell receptor beta chains listed next were all sequenced from one sample in a study of vaccination effects on CD4 cells after COVID-19. Using immunoSEQ multiplex PCR, the repertoire was profiled, and TCRdb retains in-frame clones only, with some absent. The sample records about 15,000 clones, under 80% being singletons. ViraFEST assay sequencing came after antigen-specific CD4+ T cells were expanded with viral peptide pools. Once cultured for 9 to 11 days, the cells underwent separation to obtain CD4+ T cells. The vaccine given was either BNT162b2 or mRNA-1273, in two doses. Their target antigens are unknown. The sample in question was CD4+ T cells from PBMCs cultured with HCoV-NL63 spike peptides, obtained after COVID-19 vaccination. The source of these receptors is a human donor who received a COVID-19 vaccine.

This chain joins TRBV29-1 and TRBJ2-5; 8 bases align to TRBD1. V lost 3 bases to trimming and J lost 5 bases; unmatched junction nucleotides: 2. Per the germline V gene, CDR1 is SQVTM and CDR2 is ANQGSEA. The CDR3 has 12 amino acids. The CDR3 coding sequence is TGCAGCGTTGACAGGACAGGGGAGACCCAGTACTTC. Translated, it gives CSVDRTGETQYF.

This chain links TRBV7-6 with TRBJ1-3; a possible D gene is TRBD1 (6 bases). The ends were cut back, 1 base at V and 8 bases at J, with 24 bases in the middle. CDR1 and CDR2 from the germline V gene are SGHVS and FNYEAQ. This CDR3 is 18 amino acids long. In nucleotides, the CDR3 is TGTGCCAGCAGCTTAGTGCCCGATCCTCAGGGGCGCGGGGACACCATATATTTT. As protein: CASSLVPDPQGRGDTIYF.

This clone was seen a handful of times. The chain carries TRBV19 and TRBJ1-5, with TRBD1 identical over 8 bases. V shed 0 bases and J 2 bases; nucleotides not matched to a gene: 9. Germline V gene lookup returns CDR1 LNHDA and CDR2 SQIVND (reference sequence). There are 18 residues in the CDR3. CDR3 loop: CASSIDRGLGVGNQPQHF. In DNA form, the CDR3 reads TGTGCCAGTAGTATAGACAGGGGGCTCGGGGTTGGCAATCAGCCCCAGCATTTT.

This chain uses TRBV27 with TRBJ1-6; D remains ambiguous. Germline lookup yields CDR1 MNHEY and CDR2 SMNVEV (reference sequence). The CDR3 runs to 14 residues. Trimming removed 4 bases at V and 8 bases at J, with 12 bases between. The CDR3 nucleotides are TGTGCCAGCAGTTCGAAGGCATGGGATTCACCCCTCCACTTT. Its protein product is CASSSKAWDSPLHF.

The chain recombines TRBV3-1 (or the pseudogene TRBV3-2) with TRBJ2-5; D is unclear. This CDR3 region has 14 residues. Trimming pared 1 base from V and 5 bases from J, leaving 11 bases between. Germline V gene sequence: CDR1 LGHDT, CDR2 YNNKEL (reference sequence). The CDR3 here is CASSQVQYWETQYF. The CDR3, as DNA: TGTGCCAGCAGCCAAGTCCAGTACTGGGAGACCCAGTACTTC.

Remarks on this clone: The conserved final phenylalanine or tryptophan is absent from the CDR3, which likely points to a read error. The DNA is left out, because the CDR3 cannot be placed on it with certainty; the CDR3 is given as TCRdb lists it. The CDR3 protein is CASSDLRARFSTPPL. V gene TRBV5-5 combines with J gene TRBJ1-6. The CDR3 is made up of 15 amino acids, end residues included. CDR1 and CDR2 (germline): SGHKS, YYEKEE (reference sequence).

The count of this clone is one. The chain recombines TRBV4-2 with TRBJ1-5; unclear D gene. Trimming removed 2 bases at V and 1 base at J, with 15 bases between. The V gene's germline CDR1 is LGHNA and CDR2 YNFKEQ. CDR3 length equals 17 residues. In DNA form, the CDR3 reads TGTGCCAGCAGCCAAAAAGGAGGGATAGGAAGCAATCAGCCCCAGCATTTT. Its translation is CASSQKGGIGSNQPQHF.